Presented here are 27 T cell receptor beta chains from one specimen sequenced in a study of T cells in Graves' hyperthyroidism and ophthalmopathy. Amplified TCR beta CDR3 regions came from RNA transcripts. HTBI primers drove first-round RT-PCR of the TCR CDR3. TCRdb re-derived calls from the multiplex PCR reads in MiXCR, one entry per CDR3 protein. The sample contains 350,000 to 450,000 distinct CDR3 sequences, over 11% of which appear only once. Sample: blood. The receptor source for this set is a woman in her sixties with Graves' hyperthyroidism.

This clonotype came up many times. This CDR3 is CASSLAGGGGELFF. CDR3 coding DNA: TGTGCCAGCAGTTTAGCCGGGGGCGGCGGGGAGCTGTTTTTT. The J gene is TRBJ2-2, the V gene TRBV12-3 or TRBV12-4; either TRBD1 or TRBD2 may fit D (6 bases each). This CDR3 spans 14 amino acids. Trimming pared 0 bases from V and 7 bases from J, leaving 9 bases between.

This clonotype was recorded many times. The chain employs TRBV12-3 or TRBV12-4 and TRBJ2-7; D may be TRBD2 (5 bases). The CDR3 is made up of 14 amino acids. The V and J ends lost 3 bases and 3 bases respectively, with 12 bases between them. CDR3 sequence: CASSFGLTSYEQYF. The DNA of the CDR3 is TGTGCCAGCAGTTTTGGCCTTACTAGCTACGAGCAGTACTTC.

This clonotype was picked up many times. The CDR3, as DNA: TGTGCCACCACAGCGGGACTAGGGGATACGCAGTATTTT. Protein product: CATTAGLGDTQYF. The chain has TRBV24-1 and TRBJ2-3, with TRBD2 matching over 8 bases. CDR1 and CDR2 (germline): KGHDR, SFDVKD. The CDR3 sequence is 13 residues long. The trim removed 8 bases at V and 6 bases at J, leaving 6 bases unmatched.

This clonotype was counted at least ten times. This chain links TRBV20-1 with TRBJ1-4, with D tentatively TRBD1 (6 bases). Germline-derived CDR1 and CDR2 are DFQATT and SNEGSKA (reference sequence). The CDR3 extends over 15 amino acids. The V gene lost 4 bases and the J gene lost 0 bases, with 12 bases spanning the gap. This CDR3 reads CSATGQRATNEKLFF. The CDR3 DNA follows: TGCAGTGCTACCGGACAGCGAGCAACTAATGAAAAACTGTTTTTT.

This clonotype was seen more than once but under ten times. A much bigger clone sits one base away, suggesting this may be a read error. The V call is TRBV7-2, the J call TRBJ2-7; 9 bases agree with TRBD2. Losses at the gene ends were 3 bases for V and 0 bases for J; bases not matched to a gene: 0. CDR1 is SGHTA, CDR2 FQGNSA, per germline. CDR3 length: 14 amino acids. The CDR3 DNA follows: TGTGCCAGCAGCTTGCGGGAGGGCTCCTACGAGCAGTACTTC. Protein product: CASSLREGSYEQYF.

CDR3 residues: CASSPTGSTQHF. The DNA of the CDR3 is TGTGCCAGCTCACCTACAGGGTCAACCCAGCATTTT. The chain has TRBV18 and TRBJ1-5; perhaps TRBD1 as D (6 bases). V was trimmed by 3 bases and J by 11 bases, leaving 11 bases between them. The CDR3 is 12 residues long. Germline V gene data show CDR1 as KGHSH and CDR2 as LQKENI. Looking up the rest from reference TRBV18 and TRBJ1-5 gives the full variable domain: NAGVMQNPRHLVRRRGQEARLRCSPMKGHSHVYWYRQLPEEGLKFMVYLQKENIIDESGMPKERFSAEFPKEGPSILRIQQVVRGDSAAYFCASSPTGSTQHFGDGTRLSIL.

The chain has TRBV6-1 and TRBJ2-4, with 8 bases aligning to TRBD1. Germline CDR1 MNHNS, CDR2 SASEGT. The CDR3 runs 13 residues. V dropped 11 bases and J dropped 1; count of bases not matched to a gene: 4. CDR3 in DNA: TGTGCCGCCCAGGGGGCGGCCAAAAACATTCAGTACTTC. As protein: CAAQGAAKNIQYF.

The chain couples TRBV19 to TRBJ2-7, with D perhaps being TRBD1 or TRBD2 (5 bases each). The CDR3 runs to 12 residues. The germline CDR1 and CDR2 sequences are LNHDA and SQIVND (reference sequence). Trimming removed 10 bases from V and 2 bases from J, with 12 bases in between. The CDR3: CATGTDPYEQYF. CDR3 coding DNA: TGTGCCACCGGGACGGATCCCTACGAGCAGTACTTC.

The CDR3 DNA sequence: TGCAGCGTCCTTCCTTACACGTTTGAAGCTTTCTTT. Protein sequence: CSVLPYTFEAFF. J is TRBJ1-1 and V is TRBV29-1; D ambiguous. The V end was cut by 6 bases, the J end by 7 bases, with 15 bases between. The CDR3 sequence is 12 residues long. CDR1 is SQVTM and CDR2 is ANQGSEA in the germline V gene.

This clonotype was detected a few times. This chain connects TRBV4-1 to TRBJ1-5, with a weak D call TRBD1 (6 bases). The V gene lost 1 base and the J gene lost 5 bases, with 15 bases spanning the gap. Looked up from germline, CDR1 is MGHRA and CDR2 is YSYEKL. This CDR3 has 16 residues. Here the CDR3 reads CASSQVPRGRDQPQHF. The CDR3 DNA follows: TGCGCCAGCAGCCAAGTCCCCCGGGGGCGAGATCAGCCCCAGCATTTT.

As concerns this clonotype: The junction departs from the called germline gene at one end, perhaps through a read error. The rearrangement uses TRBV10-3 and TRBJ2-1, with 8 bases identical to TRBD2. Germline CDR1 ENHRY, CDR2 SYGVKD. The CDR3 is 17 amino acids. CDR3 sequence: CAIKGVQGQAGVNEQLF. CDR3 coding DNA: TGTGCCATTAAAGGGGTACAGGGTCAAGCGGGAGTCAATGAGCAGCTCTTC.

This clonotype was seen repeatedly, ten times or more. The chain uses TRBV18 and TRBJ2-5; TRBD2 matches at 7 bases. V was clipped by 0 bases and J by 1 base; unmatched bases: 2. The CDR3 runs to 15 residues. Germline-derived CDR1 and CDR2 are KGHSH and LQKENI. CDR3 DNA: TGTGCCAGCTCACCACCGGGAGGGGCCCAAGAGACCCAGTACTTC. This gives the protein CASSPPGGAQETQYF.

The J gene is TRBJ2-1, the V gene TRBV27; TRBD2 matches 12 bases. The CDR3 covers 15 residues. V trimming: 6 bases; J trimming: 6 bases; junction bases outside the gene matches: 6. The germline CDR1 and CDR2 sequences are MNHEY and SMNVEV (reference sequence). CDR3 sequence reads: CASSPLTSGSNEQFF. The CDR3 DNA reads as TGTGCCAGCAGCCCCCTGACTAGCGGGAGCAATGAGCAGTTCTTC.

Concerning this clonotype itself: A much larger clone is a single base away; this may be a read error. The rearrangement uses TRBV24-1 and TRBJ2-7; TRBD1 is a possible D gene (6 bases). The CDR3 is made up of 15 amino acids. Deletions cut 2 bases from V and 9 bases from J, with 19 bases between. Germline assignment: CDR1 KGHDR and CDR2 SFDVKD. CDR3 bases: TGTGCCACCAGTGATTCCCAGGGGAAACTCCACGGGCAGTACTTC. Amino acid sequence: CATSDSQGKLHGQYF.

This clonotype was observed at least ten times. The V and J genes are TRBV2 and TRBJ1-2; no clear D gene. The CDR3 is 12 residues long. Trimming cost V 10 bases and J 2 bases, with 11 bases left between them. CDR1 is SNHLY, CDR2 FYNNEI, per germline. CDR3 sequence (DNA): TGTGCCACCTCCGGACGGAACTATGGCTACACCTTC. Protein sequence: CATSGRNYGYTF.

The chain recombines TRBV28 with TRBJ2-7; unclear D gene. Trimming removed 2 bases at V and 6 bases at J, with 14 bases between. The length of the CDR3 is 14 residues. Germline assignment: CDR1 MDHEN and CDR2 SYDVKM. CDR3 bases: TGTGCCAGCAGTTTAGCCCGTAACGGAGTCGAGCAGTACTTC. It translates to CASSLARNGVEQYF. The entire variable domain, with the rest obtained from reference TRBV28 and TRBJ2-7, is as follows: DVKVTQSSRYLVKRTGEKVFLECVQDMDHENMFWYRQDPGLGLRLIYFSYDVKMKEKGDIPEGYSVSREKKERFSLILESASTNQTSMYLCASSLARNGVEQYFGPGTRLTVT.

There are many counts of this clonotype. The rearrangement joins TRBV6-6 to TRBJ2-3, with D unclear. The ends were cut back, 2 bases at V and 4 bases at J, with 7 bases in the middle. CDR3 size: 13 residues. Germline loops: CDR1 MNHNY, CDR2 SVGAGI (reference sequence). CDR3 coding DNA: TGTGCCAGCAGTTACCACCGAGCAGATACGCAGTATTTT. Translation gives CASSYHRADTQYF.

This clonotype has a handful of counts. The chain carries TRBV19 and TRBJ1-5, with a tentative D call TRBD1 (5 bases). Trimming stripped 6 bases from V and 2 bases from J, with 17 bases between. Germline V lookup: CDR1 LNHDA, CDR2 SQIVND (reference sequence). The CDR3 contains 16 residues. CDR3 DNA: TGTGCCAGTAGCAATATCCCCACGACAGGCAATCAGCCCCAGCATTTT. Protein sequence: CASSNIPTTGNQPQHF.

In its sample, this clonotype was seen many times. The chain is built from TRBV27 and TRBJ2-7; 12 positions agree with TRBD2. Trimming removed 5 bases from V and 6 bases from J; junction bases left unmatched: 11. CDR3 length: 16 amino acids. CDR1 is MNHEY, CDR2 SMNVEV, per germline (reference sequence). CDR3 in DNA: TGTGCCAGCAGTGATGATCCGGGACTAGCGGGTTTCGAGCAGTACTTC. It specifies CASSDDPGLAGFEQYF.

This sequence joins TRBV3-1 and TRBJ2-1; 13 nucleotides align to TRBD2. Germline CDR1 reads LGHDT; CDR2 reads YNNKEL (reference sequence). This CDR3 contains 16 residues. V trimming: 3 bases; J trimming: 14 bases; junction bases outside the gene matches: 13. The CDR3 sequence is CASSQAGTSGDYGKFF. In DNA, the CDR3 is TGTGCCAGCAGCCAGGCCGGGACTAGCGGGGATTATGGGAAGTTCTTC.

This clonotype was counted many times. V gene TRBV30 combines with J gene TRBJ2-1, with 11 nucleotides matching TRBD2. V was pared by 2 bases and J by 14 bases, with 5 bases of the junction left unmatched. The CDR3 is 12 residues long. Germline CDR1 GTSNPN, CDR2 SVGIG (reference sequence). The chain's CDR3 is CAWSWLAGGEFF. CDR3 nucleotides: TGTGCCTGGAGTTGGTTAGCGGGGGGGGAGTTCTTC.

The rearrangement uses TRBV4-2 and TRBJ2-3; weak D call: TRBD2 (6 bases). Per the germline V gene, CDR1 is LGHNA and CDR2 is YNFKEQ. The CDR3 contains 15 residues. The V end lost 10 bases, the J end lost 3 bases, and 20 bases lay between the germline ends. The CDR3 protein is CANCNGSSGTDTQYF. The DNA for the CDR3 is TGTGCCAACTGTAACGGGAGCTCTGGAACAGATACGCAGTATTTT.

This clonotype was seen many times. CDR3 sequence reads: CASSLGRTGAPEGYGYTF. The DNA for the CDR3 is TGTGCCAGCAGTTTAGGCCGGACAGGGGCCCCGGAGGGGTATGGCTACACCTTC. This chain links TRBV28 with TRBJ1-2, with 9 bases that match TRBD1. The J segment lost 5 bases and the V segment lost 2 bases, leaving 15 bases of the junction unmatched. This CDR3 is built from 18 residues. Germline loops: CDR1 MDHEN, CDR2 SYDVKM.

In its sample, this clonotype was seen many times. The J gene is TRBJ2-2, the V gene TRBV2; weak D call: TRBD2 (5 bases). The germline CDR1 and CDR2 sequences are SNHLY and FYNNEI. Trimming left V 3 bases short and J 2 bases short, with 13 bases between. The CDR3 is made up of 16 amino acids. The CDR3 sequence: CASSEGRGSNTGELFF. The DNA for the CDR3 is TGTGCCAGCAGTGAGGGTCGAGGGAGCAACACCGGGGAGCTGTTTTTT. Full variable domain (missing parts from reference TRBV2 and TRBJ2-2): EPEVTQTPSHQVTQMGQEVILRCVPISNHLYFYWYRQILGQKVEFLVSFYNNEISEKSEIFDDQFSVERPDGSNFTLKIRSTKLEDSAMYFCASSEGRGSNTGELFFGEGSRLTVL.

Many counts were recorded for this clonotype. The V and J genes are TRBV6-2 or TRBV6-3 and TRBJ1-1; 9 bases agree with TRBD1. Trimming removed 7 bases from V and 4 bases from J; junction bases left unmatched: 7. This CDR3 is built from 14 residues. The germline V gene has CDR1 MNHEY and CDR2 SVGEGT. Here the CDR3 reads CASKVTGGGTEAFF. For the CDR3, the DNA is TGTGCCAGCAAAGTGACAGGGGGAGGCACTGAAGCTTTCTTT.

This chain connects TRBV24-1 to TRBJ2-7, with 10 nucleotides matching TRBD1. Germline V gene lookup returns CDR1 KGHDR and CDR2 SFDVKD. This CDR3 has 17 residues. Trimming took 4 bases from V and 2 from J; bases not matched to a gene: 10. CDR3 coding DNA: TGTGCCACCAGTGACTCCCCCGGGACAGGGGTTACCTACGAGCAGTACTTC. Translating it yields CATSDSPGTGVTYEQYF.

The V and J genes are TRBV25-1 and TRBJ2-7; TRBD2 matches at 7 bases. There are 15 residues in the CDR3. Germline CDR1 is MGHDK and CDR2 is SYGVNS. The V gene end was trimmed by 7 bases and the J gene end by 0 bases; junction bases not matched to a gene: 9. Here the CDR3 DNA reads TGTGCCAGCACCCGGGACGGGGGGAGCTCCTACGAGCAGTACTTC. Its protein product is CASTRDGGSSYEQYF.